Listed below are T cell receptor beta chains from one sample, sequenced in a study of a mutant IDH1 vaccine in newly diagnosed glioma. Generated by immunoSEQ multiplex PCR, the TCRdb table keeps only in-frame clones and is missing some. This sample carries about 56,000 clones, roughly nine tenths of them seen once, and the ten largest clones take 1.6%. The antigens of these receptors remain unknown. This material consisted of PBMCs, taken from a glioma patient whose treatment included an IDH1 peptide vaccine. The receptors originated from a man aged 40-50 years with glioma. Both conserved end residues are trimmed from each CDR3.

j_gene: TRBJ2-5; v_gene: TRBV15; CDR3aa: ATSGVRSGEDRETQY
j_gene: TRBJ1-5; v_gene: TRBV7-9; CDR3aa: ASSLGGSQPQH
j_gene: TRBJ1-3; v_gene: TRBV29-1; CDR3aa: SVEEDRGGNTIY
j_gene: TRBJ2-6; v_gene: TRBV19; CDR3aa: ASSSPAASGANVLT
j_gene: TRBJ2-7; v_gene: TRBV6-1; CDR3aa: ASSPQGYEQY
j_gene: TRBJ1-5; v_gene: TRBV4-1; CDR3aa: ASRRNDRGGSNQPQH
j_gene: TRBJ2-7; v_gene: TRBV5-4; CDR3aa: ASSPRAGSSYEQY
j_gene: TRBJ1-1; v_gene: TRBV7-9; CDR3aa: ASSSNARTEAF
j_gene: TRBJ2-2; v_gene: TRBV10-3; CDR3aa: AIGLPDGELF
j_gene: TRBJ1-2; v_gene: TRBV15; CDR3aa: ATSSPLTDRANGYT
j_gene: TRBJ1-1; v_gene: TRBV18; CDR3aa: ASSPSEGANTEAF
j_gene: TRBJ2-7; v_gene: TRBV9; CDR3aa: ASSVDISGSYEQY
j_gene: TRBJ2-4; v_gene: TRBV21-1; CDR3aa: ASSKETHQQAKNIQY
j_gene: TRBJ2-1; v_gene: TRBV2; CDR3aa: ASASGRISRNEQF
j_gene: TRBJ1-1; v_gene: TRBV29-1; CDR3aa: SVVEKNTEAF
j_gene: TRBJ2-2; v_gene: TRBV5-1; CDR3aa: ASSTSGSGNTGELF
j_gene: TRBJ2-6; v_gene: TRBV7-2; CDR3aa: ASSLGSGSGANVLT
j_gene: TRBJ2-7; v_gene: TRBV9; CDR3aa: ASSVRGGTYEQY
j_gene: TRBJ2-1; v_gene: TRBV18; CDR3aa: ASSPRRTHNEQF
j_gene: TRBJ2-5; v_gene: TRBV2; CDR3aa: ASSAQGQGTQY
j_gene: TRBJ2-3; v_gene: TRBV7-2; CDR3aa: ASSLDALTDTQY
j_gene: TRBJ1-1; v_gene: TRBV15; CDR3aa: ATSRDKGLGAF
j_gene: TRBJ2-5; v_gene: TRBV5-1; CDR3aa: ASSLEGQETQY
j_gene: TRBJ2-1; v_gene: TRBV11-2; CDR3aa: ASSPDSRRTNEQF
j_gene: TRBJ2-3; v_gene: TRBV5-1; CDR3aa: ASSLPTTDTQY
j_gene: TRBJ1-1; v_gene: TRBV18; CDR3aa: ASSPRRAGGHEAF
j_gene: TRBJ1-1; v_gene: TRBV9; CDR3aa: ASSVGEGNTEAF